This TCR beta chain was identified in a study of blood T cell repertoires in COVID-19. Study-level information: T cells, B-cell-depleted T cells, or PBMCs provided the cDNA or gDNA that served as material.

The CDR3 runs 13 residues. The V end was cut by 2 bases, the J end by 11 bases, with 13 bases between. From germline, CDR1 is MNHEY and CDR2 SVGEGT. This clone was counted ten times or more. The table came from immunoSEQ multiplex PCR; TCRdb's copy has only in-frame clones and leaves some out. The sample lists approximately 210,000 clones, 80% seen once, with roughly 4.3% in the top ten. This TCR was recovered from a man aged 25-45 years with acute COVID-19. The chain employs TRBV6-2 or TRBV6-3 and TRBJ1-5; D gene unclear. Material: PBMCs or T cells enriched from blood (not recorded which). This CDR3 reads CASSYVGDSAQHF. CDR3 nucleotide sequence: TGTGCCAGCAGTTACGTCGGAGACTCGGCCCAGCATTTT.